The 17 T cell receptor beta chains below come from one sample, sequenced in a study of blood T cell repertoires in COVID-19. Clones were read by immunoSEQ multiplex PCR, and TCRdb kept only the in-frame ones, dropping some. Of almost 300,000 clones listed, about 90% are singletons. Sequenced sample: peripheral blood. The receptors here all came from a woman aged 25 to 45 with COVID-19, enrolled during active disease.

The rearrangement links TRBV19 to TRBJ1-1; 7 positions agree with TRBD1. The CDR3 loop spans 14 amino acids. V trimming: 5 bases; J trimming: 0 bases; junction bases outside the gene matches: 3. Germline-derived CDR1 and CDR2 are LNHDA and SQIVND (reference sequence). The CDR3 DNA follows: TGTGCCAGTAGTCCACAGGGGATGAACACTGAAGCTTTCTTT. Amino acid sequence: CASSPQGMNTEAFF.

The count of this clone is one. The chain has TRBV20-1 and TRBJ2-1; the match to TRBD1 covers 8 bases. From germline, CDR1 is DFQATT and CDR2 SNEGSKA (reference sequence). The CDR3 has 16 amino acids. The V and J ends lost 6 bases and 0 bases, in that order; junction bases with no gene match: 10. CDR3 DNA sequence: TGCAGTGCCAGTGAGACAGGGGCGAGCTCCTACAATGAGCAGTTCTTC. It is translated as CSASETGASSYNEQFF.

This rearrangement joins TRBV28 to TRBJ1-2; 7 positions match TRBD1. The CDR3 contains 14 residues. The junction had 11 bases not matched to a gene; V was cut back by 5 bases and J by 8 bases. CDR1 MDHEN and CDR2 SYDVKM come from the germline V gene. CDR3 region: CASSPMNRGGGYTF. The CDR3 bases are TGTGCCAGCAGTCCAATGAACAGGGGAGGCGGCTACACCTTC.

The chain carries TRBV24-1 and TRBJ2-1; D not certain. This CDR3 has 13 residues. Germline-derived CDR1 and CDR2 are KGHDR and SFDVKD. V lost 4 bases, J lost 9 bases, and 12 bases lay in between. The CDR3 bases are TGTGCCACCAGTGACCCTACAGATGGTGAGCAGTTCTTC. This sequence encodes CATSDPTDGEQFF.

CDR3 sequence reads: CASGLGGTGLDIQYF. The CDR3 region has the DNA TGTGCTAGTGGTTTAGGGGGGACAGGGTTGGACATTCAGTACTTC. The chain is built from TRBV12-5 and TRBJ2-4; 9 positions match TRBD1. Per the germline V gene, CDR1 is LGHNT and CDR2 is FRNRAP. V was clipped by 3 bases and J by 8 bases; unmatched bases: 8. The CDR3 consists of 15 residues.

V and J are TRBV11-2 and TRBJ2-2; the D gene is possibly TRBD1 (6 bases). Germline lookup yields CDR1 SGHAT and CDR2 FQNNGV. The CDR3 length is 13 residues. V was clipped by 6 bases and J by 6 bases, with 11 bases between them. The CDR3 DNA reads as TGTGCCAGCAGGGACGCAGGGGCCGGGGAGCTGTTTTTT. Translated, it gives CASRDAGAGELFF.

This chain connects TRBV19 to TRBJ1-2; TRBD1 might be the D (5 bases). The CDR3 is 12 residues long. V was pared by 7 bases and J by 6 bases, with 12 bases between. Germline V gene sequence: CDR1 LNHDA, CDR2 SQIVND (reference sequence). CDR3 amino acids: CASNMGGNGYTF. The CDR3 nucleotides read TGTGCCAGTAACATGGGGGGAAATGGCTACACCTTC.

This clone was detected once. The chain employs TRBV3-1 (or the pseudogene TRBV3-2) and TRBJ2-2; 7 nucleotides agree with TRBD2. The CDR3 sequence is 15 residues long. The germline gives CDR1 LGHDT, CDR2 YNNKEL (reference sequence). V lost 0 bases to trimming and J lost 14 bases; unmatched junction nucleotides: 12. The CDR3 region is CASSQEASSWGGLFF. As DNA, the CDR3 is TGTGCCAGCAGCCAAGAGGCTTCTAGTTGGGGGGGACTGTTTTTT.

The V and J genes are TRBV19 and TRBJ2-7; D might be TRBD2 (5 bases). The germline V and J ends were trimmed by 4 bases and 3 bases, with 10 bases remaining between them. This CDR3 comprises 13 residues. Germline V gives CDR1 LNHDA, CDR2 SQIVND (reference sequence). CDR3 DNA: TGTGCCAGTAGTACACTAGGGAACTACGAGCAGTACTTC. It encodes CASSTLGNYEQYF.

This chain connects TRBV13 to TRBJ1-2; 8 bases map to TRBD1. CDR1 and CDR2 from the germline V gene are PRHDT and FYEKMQ (reference sequence). This CDR3 region has 13 residues. J gave up 8 bases and V 11 bases, and 13 bases lay outside the gene matches. The CDR3 DNA sequence: TGTGCCGGGTGGGACAGGCTGTCCGTCGGCTACACCTTC. It specifies CAGWDRLSVGYTF.

The genes are TRBV30 and TRBJ1-5, with 9 bases aligning to TRBD1. Per germline, CDR1 GTSNPN and CDR2 SVGIG (reference sequence). The V segment lost 5 bases and the J segment 2 bases; nucleotides outside the gene matches: 7. The CDR3 has 15 residues. The CDR3 DNA is TGTGCCTGGGACAGGGGGGGGACGCGCAATCAGCCCCAGCATTTT. It translates to CAWDRGGTRNQPQHF.

This chain uses TRBV6-5 with TRBJ1-4; D is possibly TRBD1 (6 bases). Per the germline V gene, CDR1 is MNHEY and CDR2 is SVGAGI. This CDR3 spans 14 amino acids. Trimming shortened V by 6 bases and J by 7 bases, and 15 bases separated the two germline ends. Here the CDR3 reads CASRTGQGFEKLFF. The CDR3 DNA follows: TGTGCCAGCAGGACGGGACAAGGGTTTGAAAAACTGTTTTTT.

A few counts support this clone. One junction end disagrees with the germline gene, perhaps due to a read error. V usage is TRBV6-1 and J usage is TRBJ2-7; 7 nucleotides agree with TRBD2. This CDR3 comprises 15 residues. Germline loops: CDR1 MNHNS, CDR2 SASEGT. In DNA, the CDR3 is TGTGCCAGCAGTCAAGCGCGGGGGTCTGCCTACGAGCAGTACTTC. Protein: CASSQARGSAYEQYF.

This clone was detected once. The CDR3 loop is CASIKQGLRAGELFF. The DNA for the CDR3 is TGTGCCAGCATAAAACAGGGGCTCCGAGCCGGGGAGCTGTTTTTT. The chain employs TRBV2 and TRBJ2-2, with TRBD1 matching over 7 bases. Germline V gene lookup returns CDR1 SNHLY and CDR2 FYNNEI. V lost 7 bases and J lost 6; bases outside the gene matches: 11. This CDR3 comprises 15 residues.

This clone has a handful of counts. V is TRBV19 and J is TRBJ1-5; 8 bases agree with TRBD1. The CDR3 is 15 amino acids. The V and J ends lost 5 bases and 7 bases, in that order; junction bases with no gene match: 10. Germline V gene lookup returns CDR1 LNHDA and CDR2 SQIVND (reference sequence). Written as DNA, the CDR3 is TGTGCCAGTAGTTCGGACAGGGCGAGACAACAGCCCCAGCATTTT. This gives the protein CASSSDRARQQPQHF.

The rearrangement joins TRBV5-6 to TRBJ2-7; possible D gene TRBD1, 5 bases. The CDR3 is 14 residues long. The V end was cut by 0 bases, the J end by 2 bases, with 9 bases between. From germline, CDR1 is SGHDT and CDR2 YYEEEE. The CDR3 DNA follows: TGTGCCAGCAGCTTGGGGCAGGGTGCCTACGAGCAGTACTTC. This sequence encodes CASSLGQGAYEQYF.

The chain links TRBV24-1 to TRBJ2-2; 7 nucleotides agree with TRBD2. The CDR3 covers 14 residues. The V gene end was trimmed by 7 bases and the J gene end by 4 bases; junction bases not matched to a gene: 5. Germline loops: CDR1 KGHDR, CDR2 SFDVKD. CDR3 sequence (DNA): TGTGCCACCAGAGGAGGGAGGGGCACCGGGGAGCTGTTTTTT. It codes for CATRGGRGTGELFF.